This TCR beta chain is drawn from a study of tumor-infiltrating lymphocytes in oesophageal squamous cell carcinoma. This clonotype is termed medium-sized. V shed 1 base and J shed 2 bases, with 6 bases lying between them. The CDR3 runs to 14 residues. TCRdb independently ran MiXCR on the PCR reads; one entry per CDR3 protein. The sample holds about 20,000 distinct CDR3 sequences; less than 50% are singletons and the top ten take about 6.8%. The sample taken for sequencing was blood. The chain joins TRBV12-3 or TRBV12-4 to TRBJ2-1, with D perhaps matching TRBD1 (6 bases). The TCR sequence derives from a male donor with esophageal squamous cell carcinoma. The CDR3, as DNA: TGTGCCAGCAGTTTAGACAGGGCCTACAATGAGCAGTTCTTC. The encoded protein is CASSLDRAYNEQFF.